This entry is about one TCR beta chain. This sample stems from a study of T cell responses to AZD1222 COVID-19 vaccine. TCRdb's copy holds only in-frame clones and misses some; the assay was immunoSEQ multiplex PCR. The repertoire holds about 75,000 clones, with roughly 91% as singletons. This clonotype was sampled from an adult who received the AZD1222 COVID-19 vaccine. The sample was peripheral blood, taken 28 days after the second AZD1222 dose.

CDR3 region: CASNHTRAVRAYEQYF. For the CDR3, the DNA is TGTGCCAGCAACCATACAAGGGCGGTTAGAGCCTACGAGCAGTACTTC. The chain joins TRBV21-1 to TRBJ2-7. TRBV21-1 is a pseudogene locus. The CDR3 spans 16 residues.